Each of the 3 T cell receptor beta chains below was sequenced from the same sample in a study of blood T cell repertoires in COVID-19. Generated by immunoSEQ multiplex PCR, the TCRdb table keeps only in-frame clones and is missing some. The table has 45,000 to 65,000 clones, around 92% seen once. Sequencing was carried out using peripheral blood. The source of these receptors is a human donor in a cohort sampled during active COVID-19.

This chain links TRBV18 with TRBJ2-1; 8 nucleotides line up with TRBD2. V was pared by 2 bases and J by 9 bases, with 6 bases of the junction left unmatched. This CDR3 has 14 residues. Germline CDR1 reads KGHSH; CDR2 reads LQKENI. The CDR3: CASSPTAGGSEQFF. The CDR3 DNA reads TGTGCCAGCTCACCAACCGCGGGGGGATCTGAGCAGTTCTTC.

The chain joins TRBV19 to TRBJ2-7; TRBD2 aligns across 10 bases. The V gene's germline CDR1 is LNHDA and CDR2 SQIVND (reference sequence). CDR3 length: 16 amino acids. Trimming cost V 3 bases and J 3 bases; bases outside gene matches: 8. CDR3 in amino acids: CASSISAGGVNYEQYF. CDR3 nucleotides: TGTGCCAGTAGTATCTCAGCGGGAGGGGTGAACTACGAGCAGTACTTC. Using reference TRBV19 and TRBJ2-7 for the parts outside the CDR3, the full variable domain is DGGITQSPKYLFRKEGQNVTLSCEQNLNHDAMYWYRQDPGQGLRLIYYSQIVNDFQKGDIAEGYSVSREKKESFPLTVTSAQKNPTAFYLCASSISAGGVNYEQYFGPGTRLTVT.

The chain uses TRBV7-2 and TRBJ1-4, with TRBD1 matching over 11 bases. This CDR3 is built from 14 residues. The V gene's germline CDR1 is SGHTA and CDR2 FQGNSA. V was clipped by 6 bases and J by 8 bases; unmatched bases: 5. The CDR3 DNA follows: TGTGCCAGCAGTACCGGGACAGGGGGGGAAAAACTGTTTTTT. It encodes CASSTGTGGEKLFF.